The rows below give T cell receptor beta chains drawn from one sample of a study of post-analysis software for immune sequencing data. TCRdb ran MiXCR on the PCR reads and lists one entry per CDR3 protein. The table lists almost 700,000 distinct CDR3 sequences, 59% of them singletons, with about 11% in the top ten. Sequencing input: blood. The source of these receptors is a girl aged 2 to 9 with multiple sclerosis. Both conserved end residues are part of each CDR3. The D gene is left open where the match is weak. Not every row has a clone size; where given, it reads once, few, many or a size class.

J | V | D | size | DNA | CDR3
TRBJ2-1 | TRBV7-3 | TRBD2 | - | TGTGCCAGCAGCTCTAATGCCGGGACTAACTACAATGAGCAGTTCTTC | CASSSNAGTNYNEQFF
TRBJ2-3 | TRBV6-5 | - | - | TGTGCCAGCAGTTACTCGGCCACCTCAGATACGCAGTATTTT | CASSYSATSDTQYF
TRBJ2-4 | TRBV9 | - | - | TGTGCCAGCAGCCCCGGACTGATCAAAAACATTCAGTACTTC | CASSPGLIKNIQYF
TRBJ1-2 | TRBV24-1 | - | - | TGTGCCACCAGTGATTCACTTTTTTTGTCGGGCTACACCTTC | CATSDSLFLSGYTF
TRBJ2-5 | TRBV7-2 | TRBD2 | - | TGTGCCAGCAGCGCTGTAGGGACTAGCGGCGGAGAGACCCAGTACTTC | CASSAVGTSGGETQYF
TRBJ2-1 | TRBV7-9 | TRBD2 | - | TGTGCCAGCAGCCCCCCTAACGGGAGGGTTGATGAGCAGTTCTTC | CASSPPNGRVDEQFF
TRBJ2-5 | TRBV3-1 | - | - | TGTGCCAGCAGCCAAGATGTTAGGGGGGGGGCCAGGAATGAGCAGTACTTC | CASSQDVRGGARNEQYF
TRBJ2-2 | TRBV20-1 | TRBD2 | - | TGCAGTGCCAGACTAGCGGGGGGGGAGCTGTTTTTT | CSARLAGGELFF
TRBJ2-1 | TRBV13 | - | few | TGTGCCAGCAGCTCCCTAGCTCGGGGAATGGGTGTGCAGTTCTTC | CASSSLARGMGVQFF
TRBJ2-5 | TRBV6-2/TRBV6-3 | TRBD2 | - | TGTGCCAGCTCGAAGCGGGAAACGGAGACCCAGTACTTC | CASSKRETETQYF
TRBJ2-1 | TRBV20-1 | - | - | TGCAGTGCTATCTCGGCCTATTACAATGAGCAGTTCTTC | CSAISAYYNEQFF
TRBJ2-7 | TRBV12-3/TRBV12-4 | - | - | TGTGCCAGCAGTTTAGGTTACGGGAAGTTGTCCTACGAGCAGTACTTC | CASSLGYGKLSYEQYF
TRBJ2-3 | TRBV29-1 | TRBD1 | many | TGCAGCGTTGACGCAGGGGGCCTTGATACGCAGTATTTT | CSVDAGGLDTQYF
TRBJ1-5 | TRBV30 | - | - | TGTGCCTGGACCGAATCTATCGTCGGTCCCCAGCATTTT | CAWTESIVGPQHF
TRBJ1-2 | TRBV6-5 | - | - | TGTGCCAGCAGTTACAAGGGACCGAACTATGGCTACACCTTC | CASSYKGPNYGYTF
TRBJ2-3 | TRBV19 | - | once | TGTGCCAGTACCGGGACCCCGGGGCATACGCAGTATTTT | CASTGTPGHTQYF
TRBJ2-3 | TRBV10-3 | - | - | TGTGCCATCAGTGCACCCAATCCCCGCACAGATACGCAGTATTTT | CAISAPNPRTDTQYF